This T cell receptor beta chain appears in the sequencing data of a study of T cells after yellow fever vaccination. Study-level results: The study noted that FACS-sorted repertoires could contain abundant clonotypes contaminating from the bulk population. Peak timing came faster in the weaker secondary response, day 5 versus 15. Clones from primary vaccination mostly reappeared after the booster (over 95% CD4, approximately 88% CD8).

This clonotype showed up just a few times. What it binds is not known. One entry per CDR3 protein results from TCRdb running MiXCR on the 5' RACE reads. The sample has about 240,000 distinct CDR3 sequences, about 7% seen once. The sample here was CD4+ T cells sorted from PBMCs, taken 15 days after the yellow fever booster vaccination. The origin of this receptor is a man between 25 and 39 years old who received the YFV17D yellow fever vaccine.

The CDR3 sequence: CASSDPGLAGALGETQYF. For the CDR3, the DNA is TGTGCCAGCAGTGATCCGGGACTAGCGGGAGCCCTTGGAGAGACCCAGTACTTC. The V and J genes are TRBV2 and TRBJ2-5, with TRBD2 matching 14 bases. V was clipped by 3 bases and J by 4 bases; unmatched bases: 10. The germline V gene encodes CDR1 SNHLY and CDR2 FYNNEI. The CDR3 loop spans 18 amino acids.